Here is one TCR beta chain with its context. Authors' processing steps: Researchers report that nucleated cell counts were estimated from reference gene primer amplification. TCRdb keeps only in-frame clones here, not all; method: immunoSEQ multiplex PCR. The V and J calls and the clone size are those of that table, but D and trimming were determined from the DNA. The table shows about 93,000 clones, with about 80% occurring only once. This CDR3 comprises 15 residues. From germline, CDR1 is SGHAT and CDR2 FQNNGV. V gave up 5 bases and J gave up 2 bases; unmatched junction bases: 8. The record originates from a study of blood T cell repertoires in COVID-19. Across the study: From the United States, Italy and Spain came samples of acute and convalescent COVID-19. Nucleic acid was either cDNA or gDNA, and it came from T cells, B-cell-depleted T cells, or PBMCs.

The sequence was obtained from a human donor in a cohort sampled during active COVID-19. J is TRBJ2-7 and V is TRBV11-2; TRBD2 agrees at 8 bases. Sequenced input: peripheral blood. CDR3 residues: CASSAPGTRTYEQYF. The CDR3 bases are TGTGCCAGCAGCGCACCCGGGACTAGAACCTACGAGCAGTACTTC.